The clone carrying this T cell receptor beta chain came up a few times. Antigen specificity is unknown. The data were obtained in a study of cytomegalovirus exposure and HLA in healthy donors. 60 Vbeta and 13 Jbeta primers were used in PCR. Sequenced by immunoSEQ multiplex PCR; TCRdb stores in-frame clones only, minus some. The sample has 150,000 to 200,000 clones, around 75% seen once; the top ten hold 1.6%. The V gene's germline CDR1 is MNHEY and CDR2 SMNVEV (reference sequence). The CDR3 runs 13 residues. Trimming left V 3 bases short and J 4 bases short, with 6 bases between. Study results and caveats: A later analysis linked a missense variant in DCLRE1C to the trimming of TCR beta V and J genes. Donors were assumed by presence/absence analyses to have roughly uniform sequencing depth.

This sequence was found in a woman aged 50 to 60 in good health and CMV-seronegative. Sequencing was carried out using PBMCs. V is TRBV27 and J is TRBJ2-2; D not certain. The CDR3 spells CASSLSRTGELFF. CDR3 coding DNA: TGTGCCAGCAGTTTGTCGCGCACCGGGGAGCTGTTTTTT.